Below are 27 T cell receptor beta chains sequenced from a single sample in a study of CD4 and CD8 cells across lung adenocarcinoma regions. TCRdb processed the PCR reads anew with MiXCR; each CDR3 protein has one entry. The table records thousands of distinct CDR3 sequences, around 50% of them present only once. The sequenced sample was CD4+ T cells from the margin of a lung tumor. Receptor source: a female donor with lung adenocarcinoma. The CD4 and CD8 labels of this study may be unreliable.

This clonotype was seen once. This sequence joins TRBV7-8 and TRBJ2-5, with 9 nucleotides matching TRBD1. The end of the DNA fits TRBJ2-7 better, so the J call may be wrong. Germline CDR1 and CDR2: SGHVS and FQNEAQ. The CDR3 has 14 residues. This CDR3 is CASNPIGTGNEQYF. DNA for the CDR3: TGTGCCAGCAACCCAATAGGGACAGGGAACGAGCAGTACTTC.

The V call is TRBV4-2, the J call TRBJ2-1, with 8 bases aligning to TRBD1. The closer fit of TRBJ2-7 to the DNA end suggests the J call may be wrong. This CDR3 spans 14 amino acids. CDR1 is LGHNA and CDR2 is YNFKEQ in the germline V gene. This CDR3 reads CASSQGTGRYEQYF. CDR3 nucleotides: TGTGCCAGCAGCCAAGGGACAGGGAGGTACGAGCAGTACTTC.

The chain couples TRBV6-1 to TRBJ2-4, with D tentatively TRBD1 (6 bases). Germline lookup yields CDR1 MNHNS and CDR2 SASEGT. This CDR3 is built from 16 residues. Trimming stripped 4 bases from V and 2 bases from J, with 15 bases between. The CDR3 is CASSGSRQVTKNIQYF. The CDR3 region has the DNA TGTGCCAGCAGTGGAAGCCGACAGGTCACCAAAAACATTCAGTACTTC.

Points on this clonotype: A junction boundary mismatches the germline segment, possibly from a read error. This chain joins TRBV6-1 and TRBJ2-3; either TRBD1 or TRBD2 may supply D (6 bases each). Germline lookup yields CDR1 MNHNS and CDR2 SASEGT. CDR3 length: 15 amino acids. CDR3 sequence (DNA): TGTGCCAGGGGGGAAGGGGGAGGAGACAAAGATACCCAGTATTTT. Its translation is CARGEGGGDKDTQYF.

The chain has TRBV27 and TRBJ2-3, with 9 positions matching TRBD1. With the DNA end fitting TRBJ2-1 better, the J assignment may be wrong. Per germline, CDR1 MNHEY and CDR2 SMNVEV (reference sequence). The CDR3 sequence is 13 residues long. CDR3 nucleotide sequence: TGTGCCAGCAGTTTAACAGGGGGCTACGAGCAGTTCTTC. Translated: CASSLTGGYEQFF.

The V and J genes are TRBV6-1 and TRBJ2-4, with D tentatively TRBD2 (7 bases). Trimming stripped 7 bases from V and 13 bases from J, with 29 bases between. CDR1 is MNHNS, CDR2 SASEGT, per germline. The CDR3 runs 16 residues. The CDR3: CASKGGGGLDKDTQYF. The CDR3 DNA follows: TGTGCCAGCAAGGGAGGGGGGGGGTTGGACAAAGACACCCAGTACTTC.

This clonotype showed up just a few times. The chain carries TRBV30 and TRBJ1-2, with 7 bases fitting TRBD1. Germline lookup yields CDR1 GTSNPN and CDR2 SVGIG (reference sequence). The CDR3 is 16 amino acids. Trimming removed 0 bases from V and 0 bases from J; junction bases left unmatched: 7. Here the CDR3 reads CAWSVQGWGSNYGYTF. As DNA, the CDR3 is TGTGCCTGGAGTGTACAGGGGTGGGGTTCTAACTATGGCTACACCTTC.

The rearrangement uses TRBV10-3 and TRBJ1-2; the match to TRBD1 covers 8 bases. The length of the CDR3 is 15 residues. CDR1 ENHRY and CDR2 SYGVKD come from the germline V gene. J gave up 6 bases and V 2 bases, and 8 bases lay outside the gene matches. CDR3 sequence reads: CAISEGSGGIHGYTF. DNA of the CDR3: TGTGCCATCAGTGAGGGGTCAGGGGGCATCCATGGCTACACCTTC.

This sequence joins TRBV6-1 and TRBJ2-5; D remains unclear. The CDR3 covers 14 residues. Trimming pared 6 bases from V and 1 base from J, leaving 12 bases between. CDR1 is MNHNS and CDR2 is SASEGT in the germline V gene. This chain's CDR3 is CASRRHILQETQYF. DNA for the CDR3: TGTGCCAGCAGGCGACATATACTCCAAGAGACCCAGTACTTC.

In DNA, the CDR3 is TGTGCCAGCAGTTACGGGGTGGTCACGAACACCGGGGCGCAGTATTTT. Translated, it gives CASSYGVVTNTGAQYF. This chain uses TRBV6-5 with TRBJ2-2; D is possibly TRBD2 (5 bases). Gene TRBJ2-3 matches the end of the DNA better, so the J call may be wrong. This CDR3 has 16 residues. Germline CDR1 is MNHEY and CDR2 is SVGAGI.

As to this clonotype: One end of the junction does not line up with germline, which may come from a read error. The chain is built from TRBV27 and TRBJ2-3; 7 bases fit TRBD1. The CDR3 length is 15 residues. Looked up from germline, CDR1 is MNHEY and CDR2 is SMNVEV (reference sequence). CDR3 sequence reads: CARGLGGIPKDTQYF. CDR3 sequence (DNA): TGTGCCAGGGGCTTAGGGGGCATCCCCAAAGATACCCAGTATTTT.

In its sample, this clonotype is medium-sized (0.01 to 0.1%). The chain is built from TRBV27 and TRBJ2-5, with D tentatively TRBD1 (5 bases). TRBJ2-7 matches the DNA end more closely, so the J call is doubtful. This CDR3 comprises 11 residues. The V gene's germline CDR1 is MNHEY and CDR2 SMNVEV (reference sequence). This CDR3 is CASGAYYEQYF. The CDR3 region has the DNA TGTGCCAGCGGGGCATACTACGAGCAGTACTTC.

The rearrangement links TRBV27 to TRBJ2-3, with 7 bases matching TRBD2. This CDR3 has 17 residues. V dropped 8 bases and J dropped 0; count of bases not matched to a gene: 14. Germline V lookup: CDR1 MNHEY, CDR2 SMNVEV (reference sequence). Here the CDR3 DNA reads TGTGCCAGCCAACGCGAACGACTAGCTGTGAGCACAGATACGCAGTATTTT. Protein: CASQRERLAVSTDTQYF.

The chain carries TRBV6-1 and TRBJ2-1; D remains unclear. The CDR3 totals 16 residues. Germline V lookup: CDR1 MNHNS, CDR2 SASEGT. V was cut by 3 bases and J by 0 bases, with 12 bases left in between. The CDR3 region is CASSDWALSSYNEQFF. The CDR3 DNA reads TGTGCCAGCAGTGATTGGGCCCTGAGCTCCTACAATGAGCAGTTCTTC.

The gene calls are TRBV10-2 and TRBJ2-3, with 15 bases lining up with TRBD2. The V and J ends lost 2 bases and 4 bases, in that order; junction bases with no gene match: 4. The germline gives CDR1 WSHSY, CDR2 SAAADI. The CDR3 has 17 residues. The CDR3 is CASSEPRTSGRADTQYF. The DNA of the CDR3 is TGCGCCAGCAGTGAGCCCCGGACTAGCGGGAGGGCAGATACGCAGTATTTT.

This clonotype is a singleton in its sample. The chain carries TRBV11-1 and TRBJ2-3; D is possibly TRBD1 (7 bases). The germline CDR1 and CDR2 sequences are SGHAT and FQDESV (reference sequence). The CDR3 has 14 amino acids. V was pared by 1 base and J by 6 bases, with 11 bases between. CDR3: CASSLGDSGDTQYF. Written as DNA, the CDR3 is TGTGCCAGCAGCTTAGGGGACAGCGGGGATACGCAGTATTTT. The variable domain in full, with the rest retrieved from reference TRBV11-1 and TRBJ2-3, is EAEVAQSPRYKITEKSQAVAFWCDPISGHATLYWYRQILGQGPELLVQFQDESVVDDSQLPKDRFSAERLKGVDSTLKIQPAELGDSAMYLCASSLGDSGDTQYFGPGTRLTVL.

This clonotype has only a few counts. The V and J genes are TRBV7-8 and TRBJ1-4; the match to TRBD1 covers 12 bases. The length of the CDR3 is 14 residues. In germline, CDR1 is SGHVS, CDR2 FQNEAQ. Germline trimming cut 6 bases from V and 11 bases from J; bases unmatched to any gene: 7. CDR3 sequence: CASRSGTGGRKLFF. CDR3 DNA: TGTGCCAGCAGATCCGGGACAGGGGGCAGGAAACTGTTTTTT.

The table lists this clonotype with many counts. V gene TRBV6-1 combines with J gene TRBJ2-1; 7 nucleotides line up with TRBD2. This CDR3 spans 15 amino acids. Germline V gives CDR1 MNHNS, CDR2 SASEGT. V shed 7 bases, J shed 4 bases, and the junction held 10 bases outside the gene matches. CDR3 DNA sequence: TGTGCCAGCACTGCAGCGGGGCTTTCTTACAATGAGCAGTTCTTC. Residues: CASTAAGLSYNEQFF.

This clonotype has only a few counts. A much larger clone differs by one base, so this may be a read error. J is TRBJ2-1 and V is TRBV25-1; D might be TRBD2 (5 bases). The J call may be incorrect, as the DNA end agrees better with TRBJ2-7. This CDR3 is 16 amino acids long. Germline assignment: CDR1 MGHDK and CDR2 SYGVNS. The CDR3 reads CASSGGPGKSYNEQYF. The CDR3 DNA reads TGTGCCAGCAGTGGAGGGCCGGGTAAGTCCTACAATGAGCAGTACTTC.

The chain employs TRBV12-3 or TRBV12-4 and TRBJ1-4, with D maybe TRBD1 (5 bases). V shed 7 bases and J shed 10 bases, with 19 bases lying between them. CDR3 length: 14 residues. The CDR3 loop is CASTGSGRQGKLFF. The CDR3 DNA follows: TGTGCCAGCACCGGGTCGGGCCGCCAGGGAAAACTGTTTTTT.

V usage is TRBV11-1 and J usage is TRBJ2-1; 7 positions agree with TRBD2. Looked up from germline, CDR1 is SGHAT and CDR2 is FQDESV (reference sequence). This CDR3 comprises 12 residues. The junction had 1 base not matched to a gene; V was cut back by 4 bases and J by 7 bases. The CDR3 DNA is TGTGCCAGCAGCTCCGGGGGGAATGAGCAGTTCTTC. This gives the protein CASSSGGNEQFF. Full variable domain (rest looked up from reference TRBV11-1 and TRBJ2-1): EAEVAQSPRYKITEKSQAVAFWCDPISGHATLYWYRQILGQGPELLVQFQDESVVDDSQLPKDRFSAERLKGVDSTLKIQPAELGDSAMYLCASSSGGNEQFFGPGTRLTVL.

DNA of the CDR3: TGTGCCAGCAGCTTCCAACAGGGGACCCAGTACTTC. Translating gives CASSFQQGTQYF. The chain carries TRBV7-6 and TRBJ2-5; D perhaps matches TRBD1 (6 bases). CDR1 and CDR2 from the germline V gene are SGHVS and FNYEAQ. V shed 3 bases and J shed 7 bases, with 9 bases lying between them. The CDR3 runs 12 residues.

The CDR3 here is CASSDRRDTQQYF. CDR3 nucleotides: TGTGCCAGCAGCGATCGAAGGGACACTCAGCAGTACTTC. The chain links TRBV7-2 to TRBJ2-5; TRBD1 is a possible D gene (6 bases). Germline loops: CDR1 SGHTA, CDR2 FQGNSA. This CDR3 is built from 13 residues. V dropped 5 bases and J dropped 11 bases, with 18 bases sitting between them. Combining the CDR3 with reference TRBV7-2 and TRBJ2-5 gives the whole variable domain GAGVSQSPSNKVTEKGKDVELRCDPISGHTALYWYRQSLGQGLEFLIYFQGNSAPDKSGLPSDRFSAERTGGSVSTLTIQRTQQEDSAVYLCASSDRRDTQQYFGPGTRLLVL.

About this clonotype: One end of the junction fails to match germline, which may point to a read error. This rearrangement joins TRBV6-2 or TRBV6-3 to TRBJ2-3; D could derive from TRBD1 or TRBD2 (5 bases each). The CDR3 is 14 amino acids. Per the germline V gene, CDR1 is MNHEY and CDR2 is SVGEGT. The CDR3 region has the DNA TGTGCCAGCCGCGCTAGCCGGGACCCAGAGACGCAGTATTTT. It specifies CASRASRDPETQYF.

This clonotype was seen only once. The chain employs TRBV6-1 and TRBJ2-2, with D perhaps given as TRBD1 or TRBD2 (5 bases each). This CDR3 has 15 amino acids. From germline, CDR1 is MNHNS and CDR2 SASEGT. Trimming removed 6 bases from V and 13 bases from J, with 24 bases in between. The CDR3 reads CASSVQAVSTGTLFF. The DNA for the CDR3 is TGTGCCAGCAGCGTACAAGCTGTCAGCACCGGGACGCTGTTTTTT.

A remark on this clonotype: The junction and the germline gene differ at one end; a read error may be behind it. The chain joins TRBV6-1 to TRBJ2-5; 8 positions match TRBD1. This CDR3 contains 20 residues. From germline, CDR1 is MNHNS and CDR2 SASEGT. CDR3 region: CASSEDETGVTWTDKETQYF. The CDR3 region has the DNA TGTGCCAGCAGTGAAGATGAGACAGGGGTTACCTGGACTGACAAAGAGACGCAGTATTTC.

Within the sample, this clonotype is medium-sized. The chain carries TRBV6-5 and TRBJ2-1; D remains unclear. Germline V lookup: CDR1 MNHEY, CDR2 SVGAGI. The CDR3 has 13 residues. Trimming pared 5 bases from V and 9 bases from J, leaving 14 bases between. CDR3 sequence reads: CASSTTEVAEQFF. CDR3 nucleotides: TGTGCCAGCAGTACGACTGAGGTCGCTGAGCAGTTCTTC.